This passage covers 8 T cell receptor beta chains from one sample sequenced in a study of shared clonotypes between healthy human individuals. Generated by immunoSEQ multiplex PCR, the TCRdb table keeps only in-frame clones and is missing some. The profile shows about 2.4 million clones, just over 90% of them singletons. Sequenced: naive CD4+ T cells sorted from blood. Noted subset: CD45RA+ positively selected. The origin of the receptors is a man younger than 35 in good health.

The chain combines TRBV5-1 with TRBJ2-5, with 8 positions matching TRBD2. The CDR3 is made up of 14 amino acids. Germline-derived CDR1 and CDR2 are SGHRS and YFSETQ. V dropped 4 bases and J dropped 2; count of bases not matched to a gene: 4. CDR3 DNA: TGCGCCAGCAGCGTCGGGGGGGCTCAAGAGACCCAGTACTTC. This sequence encodes CASSVGGAQETQYF.

This clone was observed once. The V call is TRBV28, the J call TRBJ1-2; D remains unclear. CDR1 and CDR2 (germline): MDHEN, SYDVKM. The CDR3 runs 13 residues. The V gene lost 2 bases and the J gene lost 6 bases, with 10 bases spanning the gap. For the CDR3, the DNA is TGTGCCAGCAGTTTAGGACTTGGAGATGGCTACACCTTC. This codes for CASSLGLGDGYTF.

This clone was observed a single time. The rearrangement links TRBV7-2 to TRBJ1-2, with no clear D. This CDR3 spans 13 amino acids. With 4 bases removed from V and 7 bases from J, the gap between germline ends came to 13 bases. Germline values: CDR1 SGHTA, CDR2 FQGNSA. The CDR3 region has the DNA TGTGCCAGCAGCTCTACGTCATTAGGTGGCTACACCTTC. It translates to CASSSTSLGGYTF.

V usage is TRBV6-1 and J usage is TRBJ1-5; 8 bases are a match to TRBD1. The CDR3 sequence is 15 residues long. Germline V gives CDR1 MNHNS, CDR2 SASEGT. V was pared by 7 bases and J by 6 bases, with 11 bases of the junction left unmatched. The CDR3 region has the DNA TGTGCCAGCACGGTAGTCAGGGGGCAGAGTCAGCCCCAGCATTTT. Translating gives CASTVVRGQSQPQHF.

This clone was seen once. This chain uses TRBV6-5 with TRBJ2-1; 7 nucleotides agree with TRBD1. Unmatched junction bases numbered 6, after V lost 4 bases and J lost 6 bases. The germline V gene has CDR1 MNHEY and CDR2 SVGAGI. This CDR3 spans 14 amino acids. The CDR3 nucleotides read TGTGCCAGCAGTTCCGGGACAGCGATCAATGAGCAGTTCTTC. As protein: CASSSGTAINEQFF.

In its sample, this clone was seen once. The V call is TRBV29-1, the J call TRBJ2-1, with D uncertain. From germline, CDR1 is SQVTM and CDR2 ANQGSEA. V was trimmed by 4 bases and J by 0 bases, leaving 7 bases between them. The CDR3 contains 13 residues. CDR3 sequence: CSVGDRSYNEQFF. CDR3 DNA: TGCAGCGTTGGAGATCGCTCCTACAATGAGCAGTTCTTC.

The gene calls are TRBV11-3 and TRBJ2-7; TRBD1 matches at 10 bases. Trimming at V came to 5 bases and at J to 3 bases, leaving 1 base not matched to a gene. This CDR3 contains 13 residues. CDR1 and CDR2 (germline): SGHNT, YENEEA. This CDR3 reads CASSGQGDYEQYF. In nucleotides, the CDR3 is TGTGCCAGCAGCGGACAGGGGGACTACGAGCAGTACTTC.

This rearrangement joins TRBV19 to TRBJ2-5; TRBD2 aligns across 15 bases. The CDR3 covers 18 residues. J lost 4 bases, V lost 1 base, and 7 bases had no gene match. Germline V gene lookup returns CDR1 LNHDA and CDR2 SQIVND (reference sequence). The CDR3 sequence is CASSIGGLAGGRGETQYF. In DNA form, the CDR3 reads TGTGCCAGTAGTATAGGGGGACTAGCGGGAGGACGGGGAGAGACCCAGTACTTC.